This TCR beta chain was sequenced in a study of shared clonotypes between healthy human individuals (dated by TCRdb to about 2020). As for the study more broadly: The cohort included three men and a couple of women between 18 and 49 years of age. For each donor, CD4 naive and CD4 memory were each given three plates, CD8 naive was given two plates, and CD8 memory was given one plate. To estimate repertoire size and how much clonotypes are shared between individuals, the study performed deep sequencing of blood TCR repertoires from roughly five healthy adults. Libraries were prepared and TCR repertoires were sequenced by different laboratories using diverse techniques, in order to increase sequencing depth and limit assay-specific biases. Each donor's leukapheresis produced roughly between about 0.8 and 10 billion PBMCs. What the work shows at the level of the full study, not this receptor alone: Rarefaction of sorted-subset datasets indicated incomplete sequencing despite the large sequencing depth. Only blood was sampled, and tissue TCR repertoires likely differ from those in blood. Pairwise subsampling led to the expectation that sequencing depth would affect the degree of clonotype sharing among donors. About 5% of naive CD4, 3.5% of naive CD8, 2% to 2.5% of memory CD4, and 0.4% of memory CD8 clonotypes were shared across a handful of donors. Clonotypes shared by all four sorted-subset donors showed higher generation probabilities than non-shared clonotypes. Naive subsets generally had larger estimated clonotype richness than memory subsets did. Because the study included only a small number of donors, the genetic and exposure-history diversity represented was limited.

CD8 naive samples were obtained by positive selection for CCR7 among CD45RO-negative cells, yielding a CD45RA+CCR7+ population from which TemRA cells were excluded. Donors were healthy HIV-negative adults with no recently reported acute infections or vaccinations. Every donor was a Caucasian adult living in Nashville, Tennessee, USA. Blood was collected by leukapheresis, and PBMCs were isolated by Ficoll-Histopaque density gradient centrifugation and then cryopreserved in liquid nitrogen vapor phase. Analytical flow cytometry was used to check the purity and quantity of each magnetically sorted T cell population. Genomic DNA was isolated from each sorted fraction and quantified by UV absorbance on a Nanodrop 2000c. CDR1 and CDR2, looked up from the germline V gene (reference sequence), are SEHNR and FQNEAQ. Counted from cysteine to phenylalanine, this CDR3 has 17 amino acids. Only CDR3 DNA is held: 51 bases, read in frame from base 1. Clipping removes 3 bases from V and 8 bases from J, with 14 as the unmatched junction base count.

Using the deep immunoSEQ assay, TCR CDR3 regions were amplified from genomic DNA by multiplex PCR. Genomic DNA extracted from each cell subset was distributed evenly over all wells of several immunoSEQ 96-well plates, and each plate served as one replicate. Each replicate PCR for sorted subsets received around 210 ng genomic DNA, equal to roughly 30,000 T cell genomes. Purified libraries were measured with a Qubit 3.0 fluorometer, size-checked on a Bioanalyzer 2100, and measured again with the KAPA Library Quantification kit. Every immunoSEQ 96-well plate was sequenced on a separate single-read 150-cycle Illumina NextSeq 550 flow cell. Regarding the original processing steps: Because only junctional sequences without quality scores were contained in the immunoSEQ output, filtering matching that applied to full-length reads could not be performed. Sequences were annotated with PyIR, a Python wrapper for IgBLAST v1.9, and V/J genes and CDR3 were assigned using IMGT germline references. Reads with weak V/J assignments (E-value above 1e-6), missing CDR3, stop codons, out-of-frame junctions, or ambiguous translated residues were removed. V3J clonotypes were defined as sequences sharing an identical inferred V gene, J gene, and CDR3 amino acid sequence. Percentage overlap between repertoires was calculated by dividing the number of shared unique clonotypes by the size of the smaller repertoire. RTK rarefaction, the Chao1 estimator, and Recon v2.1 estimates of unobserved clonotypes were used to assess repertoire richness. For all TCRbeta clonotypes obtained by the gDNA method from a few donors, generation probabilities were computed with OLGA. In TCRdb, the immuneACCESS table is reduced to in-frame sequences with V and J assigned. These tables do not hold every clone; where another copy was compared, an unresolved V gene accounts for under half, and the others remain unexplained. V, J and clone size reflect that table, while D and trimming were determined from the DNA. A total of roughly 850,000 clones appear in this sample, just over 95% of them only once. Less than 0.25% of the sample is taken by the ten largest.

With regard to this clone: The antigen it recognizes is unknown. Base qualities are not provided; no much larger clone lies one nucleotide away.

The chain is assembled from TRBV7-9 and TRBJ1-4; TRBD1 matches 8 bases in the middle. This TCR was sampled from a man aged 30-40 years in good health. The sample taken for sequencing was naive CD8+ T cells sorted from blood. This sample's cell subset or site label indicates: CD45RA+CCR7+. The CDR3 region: CASSFWTGPTNEEKLFF. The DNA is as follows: TGTGCCAGCAGCTTTTGGACAGGGCCTACCAATGAAGAAAAACTGTTTTTT.